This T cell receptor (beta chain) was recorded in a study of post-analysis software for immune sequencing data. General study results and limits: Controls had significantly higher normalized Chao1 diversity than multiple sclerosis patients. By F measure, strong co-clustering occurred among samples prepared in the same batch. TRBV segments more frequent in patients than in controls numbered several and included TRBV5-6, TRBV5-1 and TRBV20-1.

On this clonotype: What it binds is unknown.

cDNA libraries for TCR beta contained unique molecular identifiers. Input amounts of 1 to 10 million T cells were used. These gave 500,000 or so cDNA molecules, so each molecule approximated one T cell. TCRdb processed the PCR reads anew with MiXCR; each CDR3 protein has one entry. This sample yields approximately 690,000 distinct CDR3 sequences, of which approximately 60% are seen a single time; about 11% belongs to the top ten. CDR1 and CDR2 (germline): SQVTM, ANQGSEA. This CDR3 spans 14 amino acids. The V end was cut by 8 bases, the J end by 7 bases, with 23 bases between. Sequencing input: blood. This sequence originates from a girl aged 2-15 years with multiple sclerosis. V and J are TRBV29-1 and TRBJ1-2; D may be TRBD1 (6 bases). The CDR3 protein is CSSFGQGNGGGYTF. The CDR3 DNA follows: TGCAGCTCTTTTGGGCAGGGGAACGGCGGTGGCTACACCTTC.